This T cell receptor (beta chain) was recovered during a study of T-cell reconstitution after alpha-beta-depleted transplantation in children. This clonotype was seen repeatedly, ten times or more. V was cut by 0 bases and J by 2 bases, with 4 bases left in between. From germline, CDR1 is SGDLS and CDR2 YYNGEE. The CDR3 has 13 amino acids. The library targeted TCRbeta and was prepared with unique molecular identifiers. TCRdb ran MiXCR on the PCR reads and lists one entry per CDR3 protein. The sample has 420,000 or so distinct CDR3 sequences; about a tenth are singletons. This sample comprised PBMCs from the stem cell graft donor, obtained from the stem cell graft. The TCR sequence derives from a human donor who donated a stem cell graft to a child with acute myeloid leukemia. The chain uses TRBV9 and TRBJ2-3, with unresolved D. CDR3 nucleotide sequence: TGTGCCAGCAGCGTAGGCTCCACAGATACGCAGTATTTT. Protein product: CASSVGSTDTQYF.